What follows describes a single T cell receptor beta chain. Only one count was recorded for this clone. Its antigen is unknown. No base quality information exists; no much larger clone differs at one position. From cysteine to phenylalanine, the CDR3 is 15 amino acids long. The CDR3 DNA has 45 bases and is translated from base 1. The germline V gene provides CDR1 MGHRA and CDR2 YSYEKL. This sample stems from a study of shared clonotypes between healthy human individuals (dated by TCRdb to 2019 to 2021). Regarding the complete study: The cohort included three men and two women between 18 and 49 years of age. Per donor, three plates each were used for CD4 naive and CD4 memory, two for CD8 naive, and one for CD8 memory. Blood TCR repertoires of five healthy adults were deeply sequenced to estimate repertoire size and the extent of clonotype sharing between individuals. To increase sequencing depth and limit assay-specific biases, different laboratories used diverse techniques to prepare libraries and sequence TCR repertoires. Per donor, leukapheresis produced somewhere between about 0.94 and 8.9 billion PBMCs.

For the CD8 naive samples, CD45RO-negative cells were positively selected for CCR7, yielding a CD45RA+CCR7+ population from which TemRA cells were excluded. Healthy HIV-negative adults with no recently reported acute infections or vaccinations were included as donors. Only Caucasian adults living in Nashville, Tennessee, USA were represented among the donors. Blood was collected by leukapheresis, and PBMCs were isolated by Ficoll-Histopaque density gradient centrifugation and then cryopreserved in liquid nitrogen vapor phase. Analytical flow cytometry was used to check the purity and quantity of every magnetically sorted T cell population. Each sorted fraction had its genomic DNA isolated and then quantified by UV absorbance on a Nanodrop 2000c. Results the study describes overall, beyond this receptor: Based on pairwise subsampling, the degree of clonotype sharing among donors was expected to be affected by sequencing depth. Naive subsets generally had larger estimated clonotype richness than memory subsets did. The small number of donors limited the genetic and exposure-history diversity represented. Even with the large sequencing depth, rarefaction of the sorted-subset datasets indicated that sequencing was incomplete. Sharing across a handful of donors was observed for around 4.8% of naive CD4, around 3.5% of naive CD8, over 2% of memory CD4, and about 0.39% of memory CD8 clonotypes. Compared with non-shared clonotypes, clonotypes shared by all four sorted-subset donors had higher generation probabilities. Only blood was sampled, and tissue TCR repertoires likely differ from those in blood.

Using the deep immunoSEQ assay, TCR CDR3 regions were amplified from genomic DNA by multiplex PCR. Extracted genomic DNA from each cell subset was distributed evenly across all wells of several immunoSEQ 96-well plates, and each plate was treated as a replicate. Each replicate PCR for sorted subsets received around 200 ng genomic DNA, equal to roughly 29,000 T cell genomes. The purified libraries were quantified using a Qubit 3.0 fluorometer, sized with a Bioanalyzer 2100, and then quantified again using the KAPA Library Quantification kit. Every immunoSEQ 96-well plate was sequenced on a dedicated single-read 150-cycle Illumina NextSeq 550 flow cell. Per the original workflow: Because the immunoSEQ output included only junctional sequences and no quality scores, the filtering could not be the same as the filtering used for full-length reads. To assign V/J genes and CDR3, sequences were annotated using PyIR, a Python wrapper for IgBLAST v1.9, with IMGT germline references. Reads were removed for weak V/J assignments (E-value above 1e-6), missing CDR3, stop codons, out-of-frame junctions, or ambiguous translated residues. V3J clonotypes were defined as sequences sharing an identical inferred V gene, J gene, and CDR3 amino acid sequence. The percentage overlap between two repertoires was calculated by dividing the number of shared unique clonotypes by the size of the smaller repertoire. RTK rarefaction, the Chao1 estimator, and Recon v2.1 estimates of unobserved clonotypes were used to assess repertoire richness. For all TCRbeta clonotypes obtained by the gDNA method from four donors, generation probabilities were computed with OLGA. What TCRdb holds here is the immuneACCESS table cut down to in-frame rearrangements. Part of the clones is not present; checked against another copy, under half of the missing clones reflect an unresolved V gene, and the others are unexplained. V and J calls and clone size are those listed in that table; D and trimming were worked out from the DNA. In all, the sample holds 550,000 to 600,000 clones, and nearly 98% of those were seen once. The ten largest clones capture roughly 0.29% of the sample.

The sequence derives from a man aged 30-40 years in good health. Here the chain combines TRBV4-1 and TRBJ2-5, with a tentative D gene TRBD1 over 5 matching bases. The DNA end favors TRBJ2-7, so the J call may be wrong. The sample taken for sequencing was naive CD8+ T cells sorted from blood. In the paper's terms, the cell subset or site label means: CD45RA+CCR7+. The DNA sequence reads TGCGCCAGCAGTCCCGCGACAGCCACCTCCTACGAGCAGTACTTC. This sequence encodes CASSPATATSYEQYF.